One sample yielded the 27 T cell receptor beta chains listed below, sequenced in a study of shared clonotypes between healthy human individuals. The data were produced by immunoSEQ multiplex PCR, yet TCRdb's version contains in-frame clones alone and is incomplete. The sample has about 320,000 clones; roughly 84% are singletons. Material for sequencing was memory CD8+ T cells sorted from blood. As for subset: CD45RO+ cells pooled with CCR7-negative TemRA cells. Receptors were obtained from a man in his late teens or twenties in good health.

The chain combines TRBV5-6 with TRBJ2-2; D remains ambiguous. Germline assignment: CDR1 SGHDT and CDR2 YYEEEE. The ends were cut back, 0 bases at V and 1 base at J, with 10 bases in the middle. This CDR3 spans 16 amino acids. The CDR3 coding sequence is TGTGCCAGCAGCTTGGAAATCCAGCTGAACACCGGGGAGCTGTTTTTT. This encodes CASSLEIQLNTGELFF.

This sequence joins TRBV7-9 and TRBJ2-7; D gene unclear. There are 12 residues in the CDR3. CDR1 is SEHNR and CDR2 is FQNEAQ in the germline V gene (reference sequence). V gave up 4 bases and J gave up 2 bases, with 6 bases separating them. Here the CDR3 reads CASSSFPYEQYF. CDR3 DNA sequence: TGTGCCAGCAGCTCATTTCCCTACGAGCAGTACTTC.

The V and J genes are TRBV27 and TRBJ1-5; unclear D gene. The V gene's germline CDR1 is MNHEY and CDR2 SMNVEV (reference sequence). V gave up 1 base and J gave up 1 base, with 8 bases separating them. There are 15 residues in the CDR3. The CDR3 spells CASSLWAESNQPQHF. CDR3 coding DNA: TGTGCCAGCAGTTTATGGGCAGAAAGCAATCAGCCCCAGCATTTT.

This rearrangement joins TRBV4-1 to TRBJ1-2, with D hard to call. Germline V CDR1 and CDR2: MGHRA, YSYEKL. V was trimmed by 3 bases and J by 9 bases, leaving 14 bases between them. This CDR3 region has 13 residues. CDR3 nucleotides: TGCGCCAGCAGCCATGCCGGTCCGACGAGCTACACCTTC. Encoded protein: CASSHAGPTSYTF.

CDR3 bases: TGTGCCAGCAGCTCAGGGACTAGCGGGGGCTACAATGAGCAGTTCTTC. It translates to CASSSGTSGGYNEQFF. The chain uses TRBV5-8 and TRBJ2-1; 14 bases fit TRBD2. The CDR3 runs to 16 residues. After removal of 3 bases from V and 3 bases from J, the junction contained 2 bases not matched to a gene. Germline values: CDR1 SGHTS, CDR2 YDEGEE. Complete variable domain (other parts from reference TRBV5-8 and TRBJ2-1): EAGVTQSPTHLIKTRGQQATLRCSPISGHTSVYWYQQALGLGLQFLLWYDEGEERNRGNFPPRFSGRQFPNYSSELNVNALELEDSALYLCASSSGTSGGYNEQFFGPGTRLTVL.

The J gene is TRBJ2-1, the V gene TRBV11-2; 7 positions agree with TRBD2. The trim removed 0 bases at V and 2 bases at J, leaving 7 bases unmatched. Germline V lookup: CDR1 SGHAT, CDR2 FQNNGV. The CDR3 loop spans 17 amino acids. CDR3 sequence (DNA): TGTGCCAGCAGCTTAGATTACGGCGGGGGTCCCTACAATGAGCAGTTCTTC. This translates into CASSLDYGGGPYNEQFF.

The rearrangement joins TRBV7-9 to TRBJ2-2; D possibly corresponds to TRBD2 (6 bases). V lost 1 base and J lost 6, with 15 bases in between. The CDR3 runs to 16 residues. Germline values: CDR1 SEHNR, CDR2 FQNEAQ (reference sequence). The CDR3 loop reads CASSLEELALAGELFF. The CDR3, as DNA: TGTGCCAGCAGCTTAGAGGAGCTAGCGCTCGCCGGGGAGCTGTTTTTT.

The chain's CDR3 is CASRDSQGFLEAFF. CDR3 DNA sequence: TGTGCCAGCAGGGACTCACAGGGGTTTCTTGAAGCTTTCTTT. The chain joins TRBV5-6 to TRBJ1-1; 7 bases are shared with TRBD1. V shed 5 bases and J 7 bases; nucleotides not matched to a gene: 11. This CDR3 has 14 amino acids. Germline lookup yields CDR1 SGHDT and CDR2 YYEEEE.

The chain links TRBV7-9 to TRBJ1-1; D not certain. V was trimmed by 4 bases and J by 7 bases, leaving 7 bases between them. Germline V lookup: CDR1 SEHNR, CDR2 FQNEAQ (reference sequence). This CDR3 has 11 amino acids. The CDR3 DNA sequence: TGTGCCAGCAGCTCTTACCGTGAAGCTTTCTTT. Amino acid sequence: CASSSYREAFF. The whole variable domain, remainder taken from reference TRBV7-9 and TRBJ1-1, is DTGVSQNPRHKITKRGQNVTFRCDPISEHNRLYWYRQTLGQGPEFLTYFQNEAQLEKSRLLSDRFSAERPKGSFSTLEIQRTEQGDSAMYLCASSSYREAFFGQGTRLTVV.

This clone has more than one count but fewer than ten. The chain carries TRBV10-3 and TRBJ1-5; tentatively, D is TRBD1 (6 bases). The CDR3 consists of 13 residues. The V end was cut by 6 bases, the J end by 1 base, with 7 bases between. In germline, CDR1 is ENHRY, CDR2 SYGVKD. The chain's CDR3 is CAIRQGSNQPQHF. Written as DNA, the CDR3 is TGTGCCATCAGACAGGGAAGCAATCAGCCCCAGCATTTT.

This sequence joins TRBV10-3 and TRBJ2-5; 8 bases map to TRBD1. With 1 base clipped from V and 3 bases from J, the junction kept 13 bases outside the gene matches. The CDR3 has 18 amino acids. Germline V gene data show CDR1 as ENHRY and CDR2 as SYGVKD. The CDR3 here is CAISEYWGQERSEETQYF. The CDR3 DNA follows: TGTGCCATCAGTGAGTATTGGGGACAGGAAAGGTCGGAAGAGACCCAGTACTTC.

This chain joins TRBV4-3 and TRBJ2-3, with D perhaps TRBD2 (5 bases). Germline assignment: CDR1 LGHNA and CDR2 YSLEER. The CDR3 is 12 amino acids. V lost 8 bases to trimming and J lost 6 bases, with 12 bases between them. The CDR3 protein is CASRGLADTQYF. As DNA, the CDR3 is TGCGCCAGCCGCGGCTTAGCGGATACGCAGTATTTT.

The chain couples TRBV27 to TRBJ1-2; TRBD1 might be the D (6 bases). Germline V gene sequence: CDR1 MNHEY, CDR2 SMNVEV (reference sequence). V lost 4 bases, J lost 6 bases, and 9 bases lay in between. The CDR3 has 12 residues. This chain's CDR3 is CASSSTGHGYTF. DNA of the CDR3: TGTGCCAGCAGTTCAACAGGGCATGGCTACACCTTC.

The rearrangement links TRBV29-1 to TRBJ1-1; perhaps TRBD1 as D (6 bases). V dropped 7 bases and J dropped 1 base, with 19 bases sitting between them. This CDR3 is built from 15 residues. The V gene's germline CDR1 is SQVTM and CDR2 ANQGSEA. The CDR3 DNA sequence: TGCAGCGCGCCTGTGAGCGGGGGCCCGAACACTGAAGCTTTCTTT. Its translation: CSAPVSGGPNTEAFF.

This chain connects TRBV19 to TRBJ1-6, with D uncertain. The CDR3 loop spans 15 amino acids. CDR1 and CDR2 from the germline V gene are LNHDA and SQIVND (reference sequence). Trimming pared 4 bases from V and 9 bases from J, leaving 16 bases between. The CDR3 DNA is TGTGCCAGTAGTAACTCGGACGGAGGCATTTCACCCCTCCACTTT. Protein: CASSNSDGGISPLHF.

The J gene is TRBJ2-7, the V gene TRBV5-1, with 7 bases identical to TRBD1. The CDR3 runs to 14 residues. J was trimmed by 0 bases and V by 4 bases; bases with no gene match: 4. CDR1 and CDR2 (germline): SGHRS, YFSETQ. CDR3 protein: CASSIWTGSYEQYF. Here the CDR3 DNA reads TGCGCCAGCAGCATATGGACAGGCTCCTACGAGCAGTACTTC.

The table lists this clone with a few counts. Additional DNA sequences in this sample encode the identical CDR3. V usage is TRBV30 and J usage is TRBJ2-2; D possibly corresponds to TRBD2 (6 bases). V was cut by 1 base and J by 6 bases, with 6 bases left in between. Germline-derived CDR1 and CDR2 are GTSNPN and SVGIG (reference sequence). The CDR3 runs to 12 residues. The CDR3 DNA sequence: TGTGCCTGGAGTGCGGGGGCCGGGGAGCTGTTTTTT. This codes for CAWSAGAGELFF. Complete variable domain (other parts from reference TRBV30 and TRBJ2-2): SQTIHQWPATLVQPVGSPLSLECTVEGTSNPNLYWYRQAAGRGLQLLFYSVGIGQISSEVPQNLSASRPQDRQFILSSKKLLLSDSGFYLCAWSAGAGELFFGEGSRLTVL.

The gene calls are TRBV5-5 and TRBJ2-7; D uncertain. Germline V CDR1 and CDR2: SGHKS, YYEKEE (reference sequence). Deletions cut 1 base from V and 5 bases from J, with 10 bases between. The CDR3 runs 13 residues. The CDR3 protein is CASSLKRLHEQYF. CDR3 DNA sequence: TGTGCCAGCAGCTTGAAAAGGCTGCACGAGCAGTACTTC.

The chain links TRBV6-6 to TRBJ2-7; no reliable D call. V lost 7 bases and J 4 bases, leaving 11 bases between the germline ends. The CDR3 runs 12 residues. The germline CDR1 and CDR2 sequences are MNHNY and SVGAGI (reference sequence). The DNA of the CDR3 is TGTGCCAGCATCTCGGGTGATTACGAGCAGTACTTC. This gives the protein CASISGDYEQYF.

The genes are TRBV2 and TRBJ2-3; perhaps TRBD1 as D (6 bases). V gave up 6 bases and J gave up 2 bases, with 18 bases separating them. The CDR3 extends over 16 amino acids. Germline CDR1 and CDR2: SNHLY and FYNNEI. For the CDR3, the DNA is TGTGCCAGCAGACATACAGGGAAATGGGACACAGATACGCAGTATTTT. Its translation: CASRHTGKWDTDTQYF.

This clone was seen more than once but under ten times. The chain links TRBV2 to TRBJ1-4; D not resolved. Germline V lookup: CDR1 SNHLY, CDR2 FYNNEI. V was clipped by 2 bases and J by 4 bases, with 11 bases between them. This CDR3 comprises 15 residues. CDR3 sequence reads: CASSETSLHNEKLFF. Written as DNA, the CDR3 is TGTGCCAGCAGTGAAACGTCGCTCCATAATGAAAAACTGTTTTTT.

This chain links TRBV27 with TRBJ2-7, with D hard to call. Trimming took 6 bases from V and 0 from J, leaving 6 bases between them. The CDR3 totals 12 residues. Germline-derived CDR1 and CDR2 are MNHEY and SMNVEV (reference sequence). CDR3 nucleotide sequence: TGTGCCAGCAGCTCCTCCTCCTACGAGCAGTACTTC. Translating it yields CASSSSSYEQYF.

The gene calls are TRBV6-8 and TRBJ2-2; 8 bases map to TRBD1. CDR3 length equals 16 residues. Germline CDR1 is MNHGY and CDR2 is SAAAGT. Trimming took 2 bases from V and 6 from J; bases not matched to a gene: 8. The DNA for the CDR3 is TGTGCCAGCAGTTACCCAGGCAGGGGGCGAGCCGGGGAGCTGTTTTTT. Its translation: CASSYPGRGRAGELFF.

The chain links TRBV29-1 to TRBJ2-5, with 13 bases that match TRBD2. In germline, CDR1 is SQVTM, CDR2 ANQGSEA. V shed 4 bases, J shed 5 bases, and the junction held 4 bases outside the gene matches. The CDR3 runs 14 residues. The CDR3 nucleotides are TGCAGCGTTGGGACTAGCGGGAGTGGGGAGACCCAGTACTTC. Translated: CSVGTSGSGETQYF.

The chain couples TRBV4-1 to TRBJ2-2, with 8 bases aligning to TRBD2. V shed 4 bases, J shed 6 bases, and the junction held 7 bases outside the gene matches. The CDR3 runs to 15 residues. The V gene's germline CDR1 is MGHRA and CDR2 YSYEKL. CDR3: CASSPWTSKPGELFF. CDR3 DNA: TGCGCCAGCAGCCCCTGGACTAGCAAGCCCGGGGAGCTGTTTTTT.

V is TRBV5-1 and J is TRBJ2-3; 9 nucleotides align to TRBD1. With 2 bases clipped from V and 0 bases from J, the junction kept 4 bases outside the gene matches. Germline CDR1 reads SGHRS; CDR2 reads YFSETQ. The CDR3 loop spans 16 amino acids. The chain's CDR3 is CASSLQGADSTDTQYF. CDR3 in DNA: TGCGCCAGCAGCTTACAGGGGGCTGACAGCACAGATACGCAGTATTTT.

This chain links TRBV29-1 with TRBJ1-2; possible D gene TRBD1, 5 bases. The CDR3 is made up of 14 amino acids. Germline V CDR1 and CDR2: SQVTM, ANQGSEA. Between the trimmed V and J ends, which lost 3 bases and 7 bases, there was a span of 18 bases. CDR3 coding DNA: TGCAGCGTTGAGTGGGGCGGGCCTCCACCTGGCTACACCTTC. Its translation: CSVEWGGPPPGYTF. Together with reference TRBV29-1 and TRBJ1-2, the CDR3 gives the full variable domain: SAVISQKPSRDICQRGTSLTIQCQVDSQVTMMFWYRQQPGQSLTLIATANQGSEATYESGFVIDKFPISRPNLTFSTLTVSNMSPEDSSIYLCSVEWGGPPPGYTFGSGTRLTVV.